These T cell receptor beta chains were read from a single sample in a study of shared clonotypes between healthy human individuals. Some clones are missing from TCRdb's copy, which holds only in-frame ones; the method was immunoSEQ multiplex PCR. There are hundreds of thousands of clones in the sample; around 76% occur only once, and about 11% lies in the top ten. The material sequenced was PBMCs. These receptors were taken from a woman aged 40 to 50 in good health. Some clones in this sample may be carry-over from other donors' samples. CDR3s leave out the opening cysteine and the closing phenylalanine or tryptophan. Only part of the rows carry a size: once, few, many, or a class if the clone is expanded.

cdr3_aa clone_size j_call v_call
ASARAGTSYEQY - TRBJ2-7 TRBV28
ASSLIGPGNTIY - TRBJ1-3 TRBV7-9
ASSLGGTTNEKLF - TRBJ1-4 TRBV7-9
ASSGELAGQVPSYEQY - TRBJ2-7 TRBV9
ASSVGAPTDTEAF few TRBJ1-1 TRBV2
ASSLGYTEAF - TRBJ1-1 TRBV7-9
ATSREIVTGGSYEQY - TRBJ2-7 TRBV15
ASSPWIWTGSNQPQH - TRBJ1-5 TRBV27
ASSGGQSNQPQH - TRBJ1-5 TRBV2
SVTTSGTHTQY - TRBJ2-3 TRBV29-1